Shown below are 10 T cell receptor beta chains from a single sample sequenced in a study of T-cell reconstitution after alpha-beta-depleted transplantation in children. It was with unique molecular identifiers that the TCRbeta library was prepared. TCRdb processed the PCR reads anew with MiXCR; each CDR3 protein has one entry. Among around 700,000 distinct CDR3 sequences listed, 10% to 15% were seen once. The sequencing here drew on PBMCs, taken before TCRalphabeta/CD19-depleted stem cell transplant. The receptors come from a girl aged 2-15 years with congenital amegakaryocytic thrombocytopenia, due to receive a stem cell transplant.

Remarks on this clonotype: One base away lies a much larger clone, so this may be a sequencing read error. Here the CDR3 reads CASGDWTSGRYTDTQYF. As DNA, the CDR3 is TGTGCCAGCGGTGACTGGACTAGCGGGAGGTACACAGATACGCAGTATTTT. V usage is TRBV6-1 and J usage is TRBJ2-3, with 14 nucleotides matching TRBD2. This CDR3 has 17 residues. CDR1 is MNHNS and CDR2 is SASEGT in the germline V gene.

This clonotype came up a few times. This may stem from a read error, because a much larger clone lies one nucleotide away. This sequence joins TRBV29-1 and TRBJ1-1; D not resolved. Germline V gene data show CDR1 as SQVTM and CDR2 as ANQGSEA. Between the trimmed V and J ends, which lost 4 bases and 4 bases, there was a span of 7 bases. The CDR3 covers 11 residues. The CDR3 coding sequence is TGCAGCGTTGGAGTGAGCACTGAAGCTTTCTTT. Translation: CSVGVSTEAFF.

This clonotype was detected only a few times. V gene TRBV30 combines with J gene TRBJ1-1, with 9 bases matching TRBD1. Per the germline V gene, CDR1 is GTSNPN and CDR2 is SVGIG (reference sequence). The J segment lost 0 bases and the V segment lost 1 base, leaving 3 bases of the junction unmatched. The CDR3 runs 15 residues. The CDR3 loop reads CAWSGQGVMNTEAFF. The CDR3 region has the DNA TGTGCCTGGAGTGGACAGGGGGTGATGAACACTGAAGCTTTCTTT.

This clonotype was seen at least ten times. This CDR3 reads CASSQDPSGSLGQFF. Here the CDR3 DNA reads TGTGCCAGCAGCCAAGATCCCAGCGGGAGTCTTGGGCAGTTCTTC. V gene TRBV3-1 combines with J gene TRBJ2-1; 8 positions agree with TRBD2. The J segment lost 12 bases and the V segment lost 0 bases, leaving 10 bases of the junction unmatched. In germline, CDR1 is LGHDT, CDR2 YNNKEL (reference sequence). CDR3 size: 15 residues.

CDR3 amino acids: CASSFRGAQETQYF. The CDR3 DNA sequence: TGTGCCAGCAGCTTCAGGGGGGCTCAAGAGACCCAGTACTTC. V gene TRBV5-6 combines with J gene TRBJ2-5, with D possibly matching TRBD1 (7 bases). This CDR3 comprises 14 residues. CDR1 and CDR2 (germline): SGHDT, YYEEEE. V was trimmed by 2 bases and J by 2 bases, leaving 10 bases between them.

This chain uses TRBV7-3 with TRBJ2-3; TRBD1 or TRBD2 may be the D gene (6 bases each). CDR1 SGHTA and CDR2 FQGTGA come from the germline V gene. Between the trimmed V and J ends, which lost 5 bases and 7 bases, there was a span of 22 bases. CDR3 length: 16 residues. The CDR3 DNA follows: TGTGCCAGCAGCGCCAAGGTTCAGATAGGGGGGAATACGCAGTATTTT. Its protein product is CASSAKVQIGGNTQYF.

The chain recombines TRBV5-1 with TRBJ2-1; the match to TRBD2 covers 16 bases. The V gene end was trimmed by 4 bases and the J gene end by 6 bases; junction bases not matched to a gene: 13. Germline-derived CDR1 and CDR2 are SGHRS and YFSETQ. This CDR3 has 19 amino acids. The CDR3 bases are TGCGCCAGCAGCCTAGCAGGGACTAGCGGGAGGGCGATAACCAATGAGCAGTTCTTC. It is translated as CASSLAGTSGRAITNEQFF.

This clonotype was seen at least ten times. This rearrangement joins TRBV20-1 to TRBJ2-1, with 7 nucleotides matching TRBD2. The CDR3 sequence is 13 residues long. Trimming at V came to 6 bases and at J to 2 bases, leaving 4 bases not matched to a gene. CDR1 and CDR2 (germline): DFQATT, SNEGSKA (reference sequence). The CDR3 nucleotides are TGCAGTGCAGGACTAGACCCCTACAATGAGCAGTTCTTC. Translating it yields CSAGLDPYNEQFF.

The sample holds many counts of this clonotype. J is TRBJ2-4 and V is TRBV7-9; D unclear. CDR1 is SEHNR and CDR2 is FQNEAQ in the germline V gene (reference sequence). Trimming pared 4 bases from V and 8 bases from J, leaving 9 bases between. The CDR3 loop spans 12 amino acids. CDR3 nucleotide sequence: TGTGCCAGCAGCTCGCTGGACGACATTCAGTACTTC. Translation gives CASSSLDDIQYF. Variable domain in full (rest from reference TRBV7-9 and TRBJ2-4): DTGVSQNPRHKITKRGQNVTFRCDPISEHNRLYWYRQTLGQGPEFLTYFQNEAQLEKSRLLSDRFSAERPKGSFSTLEIQRTEQGDSAMYLCASSSLDDIQYFGAGTRLSVL.

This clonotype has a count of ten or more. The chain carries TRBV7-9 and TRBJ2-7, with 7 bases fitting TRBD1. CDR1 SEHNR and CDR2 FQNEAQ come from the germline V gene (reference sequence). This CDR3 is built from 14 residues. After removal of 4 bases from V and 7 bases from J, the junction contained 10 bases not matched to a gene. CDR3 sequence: CASSSNFGQAEQYF. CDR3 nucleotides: TGTGCCAGCAGCTCCAACTTCGGACAGGCGGAGCAGTACTTC.